The clone carrying this T cell receptor beta chain has ten or more counts. Antigen unknown. V was cut by 8 bases and J by 4 bases, with 12 bases left in between. The CDR3 extends over 12 amino acids. TCRB transcripts that were expressed got sequenced, as all of the isolated RNA had been reverse transcribed. Measured with immunoSEQ multiplex PCR; TCRdb has only the in-frame clones, and not every one. Of about 340,000 clones in the sample, roughly 13% were seen once. These data originate in a study of beta chain features in type 1 diabetes. Study results and caveats: Shorter TCRB CDR3s, moderately but significantly so, were found in Type 1 diabetes patients in all four CD4+ subsets. The study left unresolved whether HLA type influences TCRB rearrangement.

The chain combines TRBV23-1 with TRBJ2-7; the D is unclear. TRBV23-1 is an ORF, and what it does is uncertain. The sample comprised naive CD4+ T cells from blood. This clonotype was obtained from a woman between 18 and 29 years old with type 1 diabetes. This CDR3 is CASPRCLYEQYF. CDR3 nucleotide sequence: TGCGCCAGCCCGAGATGTCTATACGAGCAGTACTTC.